A selection of T cell receptor beta chains follows, all from one sample in a study of T cell clones after liver transplantation. Repertoires were generated with immunoSEQ multiplex PCR, while TCRdb's copy carries only in-frame clones and drops some. The table records about 75,000 clones, under 90% of them present only once. Sequenced here: CD4+ T cells from blood, sampled 48 months after liver transplant. These receptors all stem from a human patient who received a liver transplant. Some T cells may be the graft donor's. Both conserved end residues are part of each CDR3. The D gene is left open where the match is weak. A clone size is listed for some rows: how often the clone was seen (once, few, many), or a class if it is expanded.

clone_size	d_call	v_call	j_call	cdr3_nt	cdr3_aa
-	TRBD1	TRBV9	TRBJ1-6	TGTGCCAGCAGCGTAGAGGACAGGGACAATTCACCCCTCCACTTT	CASSVEDRDNSPLHF
-	-	TRBV5-1	TRBJ1-5	TGCGCCAGCAGCTTGGATGCCTTAGATCAGCCCCAGCATTTT	CASSLDALDQPQHF
-	-	TRBV7-3	TRBJ2-1	TGTGCCAGCAGCTCCTCGACTAGTTTAATCGATGAGCAGTTCTTC	CASSSSTSLIDEQFF
-	-	TRBV28	TRBJ2-3	TGTGCCAGCAGTTTATTCGGAGCAGGGGGCACAGATACGCAGTATTTT	CASSLFGAGGTDTQYF
-	-	TRBV7-2	TRBJ2-3	TGTGCCAGCACCTCGCAGGGTATTGCGAGCACAGATACGCAGTATTTT	CASTSQGIASTDTQYF
-	TRBD2	TRBV30	TRBJ2-7	TGTGCCTGGAGGATTACTAGCGAGGTCTACGAGCAGTACTTC	CAWRITSEVYEQYF
-	TRBD2	TRBV11-1	TRBJ2-7	TGTGCCAGCAGCGTCGACGGGACTAGCGGGAGTAAGCAGTACTTC	CASSVDGTSGSKQYF
-	-	TRBV7-2	TRBJ2-5	TGTGCCAGCAGCCCCAGCTTTTCCGGTCAGACCCAGTACTTC	CASSPSFSGQTQYF
-	-	TRBV5-4	TRBJ2-5	TGTGCCAGCAGCTTGGTCCTAGCTGAGACCCAGTACTTC	CASSLVLAETQYF
few	-	TRBV5-4	TRBJ2-7	TGTGCCAGCAGCCGTGGGACGGTATCCTACGAGCAGTACTTC	CASSRGTVSYEQYF
-	-	TRBV9	TRBJ1-2	TGTGCCAGCAGCGTAGTGGCCGGCTACACCTTC	CASSVVAGYTF
-	-	TRBV7-9	TRBJ2-5	TGTGCCAGCAGCCCCGGTGAGACCCAGTACTTC	CASSPGETQYF
-	-	TRBV2	TRBJ1-1	TGTGCCAGCAGTCCCGTGAACACTGAAGCTTTCTTT	CASSPVNTEAFF
-	-	TRBV30	TRBJ2-3	TGTGCCTGGAGGGGGGGCGCTTACACAGATACGCAGTATTTT	CAWRGGAYTDTQYF
-	TRBD1	TRBV6-5	TRBJ1-2	TGTGCCAGCAGTTACTTGAGAACAGGGGCGGACGGCTACACCTTC	CASSYLRTGADGYTF
-	TRBD1	TRBV28	TRBJ2-7	TGTGCCAGCATTGGCGGGACAGGCCCCTACGAGCAGTACTTC	CASIGGTGPYEQYF
-	TRBD2	TRBV4-3	TRBJ2-3	TGCGCCAGCAGCCATGAAATGGGCGGGAGTGCAGATACGCAGTATTTT	CASSHEMGGSADTQYF
-	TRBD1	TRBV2	TRBJ1-2	TGTGCCAGCTCAGGGGGCGGAGGCTACACCTTC	CASSGGGGYTF
-	-	TRBV2	TRBJ2-3	TGTGCCGCCCTATCGGGACTGAGCACAGATACGCAGTATTTT	CAALSGLSTDTQYF
-	-	TRBV5-6	TRBJ1-5	TGTGCCAGCAGTTCCAAGGGGACCCCCAATCAGCCCCAGCATTTT	CASSSKGTPNQPQHF
-	-	TRBV28	TRBJ2-3	TGTGCCAGCAGCGGCGGAAGCACAGATACGCAGTATTTT	CASSGGSTDTQYF
-	TRBD1	TRBV6-5	TRBJ2-7	TGTGCCAGCAGCCGCAGGGGACAGGGGTTCTACGAGCAGTACTTC	CASSRRGQGFYEQYF
-	-	TRBV5-6	TRBJ1-1	TGTGCCAGCAGCTTGGCAGGGTCAGGGTATGACACTGAAGCTTTCTTT	CASSLAGSGYDTEAFF
-	-	TRBV25-1	TRBJ1-3	TGTGCCAGCAGCGGGGCAGGATCTGGAAACACCATATATTTT	CASSGAGSGNTIYF
-	-	TRBV6-1	TRBJ2-2	TGTGCCAGCAGGGCCAGGGGTTGGACCGGGGAGCTGTTTTTT	CASRARGWTGELFF
-	-	TRBV7-9	TRBJ2-3	TGTGCCAGCAGCTTGTGGGTGGGGCAGTATTTT	CASSLWVGQYF
-	-	TRBV28	TRBJ2-7	TGTGCCAGCAGTTTATCCCATTTGGGGCAGTACTTC	CASSLSHLGQYF
-	TRBD1	TRBV28	TRBJ2-5	TGTGCCAGCAGTTCCGGACAGGGTCCACAAGAGACCCAGTACTTC	CASSSGQGPQETQYF
-	-	TRBV30	TRBJ1-5	TGTGCCTGGGCCAGGACGGGGAACAATCAGCCCCAGCATTTT	CAWARTGNNQPQHF
-	-	TRBV5-1	TRBJ1-4	TGCGCCAGCAGCGAGAACACATCTCCTAATGAAAAACTGTTTTTT	CASSENTSPNEKLFF
-	-	TRBV5-4	TRBJ1-3	TGTGCCAGCAGCCTCGATGGAAACACCATATATTTT	CASSLDGNTIYF